This is a list of T cell receptor beta chains from one sample in a study of blood T cell repertoires in COVID-19. Measured with immunoSEQ multiplex PCR; TCRdb has only the in-frame clones, and not every one. This sample has hundreds of thousands of clones; roughly 87% occur once, and the top ten carry just under 3%. The sample consisted of PBMCs or T cells enriched from blood (not recorded which). These receptors all stem from a woman aged 25 to 39 who had recovered from COVID-19. The CDR3 runs from the conserved cysteine through the conserved F or W. The D gene is left open where the match is weak.

.	TRBV30	TRBJ1-1	TGTGCCTGGAGTCGAGTTCAGGGAGGCACTGAAGCTTTCTTT	CAWSRVQGGTEAFF
.	TRBV28	TRBJ2-4	TGTGCCAGCAGTTTTTATTTGGACATCCTAGCCAAAAACATTCAGTACTTC	CASSFYLDILAKNIQYF
.	TRBV6-2/TRBV6-3	TRBJ1-5	TGTGCCAGCAGTTACTCGGCGGGTCCAGGAGGGGCCCCCCGTGCCAAGCCCCAGCATTTT	CASSYSAGPGGAPRAKPQHF
TRBD2	TRBV13	TRBJ2-5	TGTGCCAGCAGGGAGCGGGGGACCACCCAAGAGACCCAGTACTTC	CASRERGTTQETQYF
TRBD2	TRBV2	TRBJ2-7	TGTGCCGTACCCGGACTAGCGGGAGGCTACGAGCAGTACTTC	CAVPGLAGGYEQYF
.	TRBV10-3	TRBJ2-1	TGTGCCATCAGTGTTGGGGGGTTGAAGTTCTTC	CAISVGGLKFF
.	TRBV7-9	TRBJ1-3	TGTGCCAGCAGAGCGGAGTCCTTCTCTGGAAACACCATATATTTT	CASRAESFSGNTIYF
TRBD2	TRBV7-2	TRBJ2-7	TGTGCCAGCGGTACCGGGGGGACCTACGAGCAGTACTTC	CASGTGGTYEQYF
TRBD2	TRBV7-2	TRBJ2-7	TGTGCCAGCAGGAAGCCGGGGGGGTACGAGCAGTACTTC	CASRKPGGYEQYF
.	TRBV6-6	TRBJ2-2	TGTGCCAGCAGACAGGTATCGAGCACCGGGGAGCTGTTTTTT	CASRQVSSTGELFF
TRBD2	TRBV7-8	TRBJ2-7	TGTGCCAGCAGCCGAGGGTTGGGAGGGGAGGAGCAGTACTTC	CASSRGLGGEEQYF
TRBD2	TRBV13	TRBJ2-1	TGTGCCAGCAGCACGGGGGGGAGCTCCTACAATGAGCAGTTCTTC	CASSTGGSSYNEQFF
.	TRBV15	TRBJ2-3	TGTGCCACCAGCAGAGATTGGTCCCAGGGTAGGTCGGATACGCAGTATTTT	CATSRDWSQGRSDTQYF
TRBD2	TRBV7-2	TRBJ2-1	TGTGCCAGCAGCCTTAGCGGGAGAGATCCTGAGCAGTTCTTC	CASSLSGRDPEQFF